This TCR beta chain came from a study of blood T cell repertoires in COVID-19. Turning to the study itself: The United States, Italy and Spain were the sources of the acute and convalescent COVID-19 samples.

Authors' processing steps: It was from reference gene primer amplification that nucleated cell counts were estimated. Measured with immunoSEQ multiplex PCR; TCRdb has only the in-frame clones, and not every one. V and J calls and clone size are as listed in that table; D and trimming were resolved from the DNA. The sample comprises some 200,000 clones, approximately 84% of which are singletons, and 5.9% rests with the top ten. Germline loops: CDR1 SGHTA, CDR2 FQGNSA. This CDR3 has 14 amino acids. V was cut by 5 bases and J by 4 bases, with 11 bases left in between. The chain has TRBV7-2 and TRBJ2-2; D possibly corresponds to TRBD2 (6 bases). The clonotype was recovered from a man aged 80 or over with acute or convalescent COVID-19. Sequenced sample: peripheral blood. This CDR3 reads CASSQGLTTGELFF. The CDR3 bases are TGTGCCAGCAGCCAGGGACTTACCACCGGGGAGCTGTTTTTT.